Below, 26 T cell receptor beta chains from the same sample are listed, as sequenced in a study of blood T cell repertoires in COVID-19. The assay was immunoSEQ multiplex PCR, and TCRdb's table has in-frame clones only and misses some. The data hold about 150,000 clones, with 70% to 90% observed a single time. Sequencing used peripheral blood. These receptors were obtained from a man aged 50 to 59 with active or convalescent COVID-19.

The CDR3 spells CASSLRPGALAEHTGELFF. As DNA, the CDR3 is TGTGCCAGCAGCTTAAGGCCCGGGGCGCTAGCGGAACACACCGGGGAGCTGTTTTTT. V and J are TRBV11-3 and TRBJ2-2; 7 nucleotides match TRBD2. From germline, CDR1 is SGHNT and CDR2 YENEEA. The J segment lost 3 bases and the V segment lost 2 bases, leaving 15 bases of the junction unmatched. The CDR3 covers 19 residues.

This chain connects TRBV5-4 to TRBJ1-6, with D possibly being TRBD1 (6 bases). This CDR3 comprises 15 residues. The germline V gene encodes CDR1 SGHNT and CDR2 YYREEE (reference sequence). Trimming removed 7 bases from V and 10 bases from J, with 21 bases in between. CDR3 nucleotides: TGTGCCAGCGCAACCGGGGGGGCGCAGGGATCACCCCTCCACTTT. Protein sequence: CASATGGAQGSPLHF.

The CDR3 region is CAISANPGQGPHEQYF. CDR3 DNA sequence: TGTGCCATCAGCGCCAATCCGGGACAGGGACCCCACGAGCAGTACTTC. V usage is TRBV10-3 and J usage is TRBJ2-7; TRBD1 agrees at 9 bases. The CDR3 length is 16 residues. Trimming removed 6 bases from V and 5 bases from J; junction bases left unmatched: 14. Germline V gene data show CDR1 as ENHRY and CDR2 as SYGVKD.

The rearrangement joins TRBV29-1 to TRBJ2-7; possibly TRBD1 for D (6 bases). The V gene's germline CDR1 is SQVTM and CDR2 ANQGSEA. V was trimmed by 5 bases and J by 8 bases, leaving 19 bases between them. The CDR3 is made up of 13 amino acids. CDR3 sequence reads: CSVQVGTQTKQYF. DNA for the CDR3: TGCAGCGTTCAAGTGGGGACACAAACAAAGCAGTACTTC.

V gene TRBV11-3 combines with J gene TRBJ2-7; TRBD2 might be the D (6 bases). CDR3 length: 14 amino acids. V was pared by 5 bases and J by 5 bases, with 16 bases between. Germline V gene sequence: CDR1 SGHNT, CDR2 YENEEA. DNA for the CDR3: TGTGCCAGCAGCCCCGCGGAGGGTAGGAACGAGCAGTACTTC. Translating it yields CASSPAEGRNEQYF.

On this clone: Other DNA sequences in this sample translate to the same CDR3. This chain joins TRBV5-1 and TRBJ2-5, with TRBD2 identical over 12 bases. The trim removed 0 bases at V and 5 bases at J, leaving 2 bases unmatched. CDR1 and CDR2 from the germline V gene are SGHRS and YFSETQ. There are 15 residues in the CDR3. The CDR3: CASSLGLAGVETQYF. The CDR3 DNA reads TGCGCCAGCAGCTTGGGACTAGCGGGAGTTGAGACCCAGTACTTC.

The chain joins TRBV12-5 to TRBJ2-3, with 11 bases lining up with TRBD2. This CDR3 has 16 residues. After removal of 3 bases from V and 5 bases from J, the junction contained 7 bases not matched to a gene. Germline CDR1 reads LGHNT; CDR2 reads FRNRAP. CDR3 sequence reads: CASGLVAGGLGDTQYF. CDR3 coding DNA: TGTGCTAGTGGTTTAGTAGCGGGAGGGCTTGGAGATACGCAGTATTTT.

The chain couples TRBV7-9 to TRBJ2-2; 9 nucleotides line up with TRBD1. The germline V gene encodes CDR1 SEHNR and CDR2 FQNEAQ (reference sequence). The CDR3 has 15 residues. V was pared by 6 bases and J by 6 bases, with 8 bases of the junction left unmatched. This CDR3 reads CASSSGTGFPGELFF. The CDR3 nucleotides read TGTGCCAGCAGTTCCGGGACAGGGTTCCCCGGGGAGCTGTTTTTT.

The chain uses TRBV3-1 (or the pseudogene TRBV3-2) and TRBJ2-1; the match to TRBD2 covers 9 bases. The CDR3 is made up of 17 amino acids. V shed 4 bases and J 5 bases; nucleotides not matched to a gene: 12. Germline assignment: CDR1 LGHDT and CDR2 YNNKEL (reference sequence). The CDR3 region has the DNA TGTGCCAGCAGCCCCTCTCTTAGCGGGAGTTGGGACAATGAGCAGTTCTTC. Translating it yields CASSPSLSGSWDNEQFF.

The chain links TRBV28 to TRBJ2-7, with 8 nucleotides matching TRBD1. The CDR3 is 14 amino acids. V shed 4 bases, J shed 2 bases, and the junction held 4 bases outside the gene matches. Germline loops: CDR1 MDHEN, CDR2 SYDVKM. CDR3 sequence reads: CASSWDRSTYEQYF. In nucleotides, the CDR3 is TGTGCCAGCAGTTGGGACAGGTCTACCTACGAGCAGTACTTC.

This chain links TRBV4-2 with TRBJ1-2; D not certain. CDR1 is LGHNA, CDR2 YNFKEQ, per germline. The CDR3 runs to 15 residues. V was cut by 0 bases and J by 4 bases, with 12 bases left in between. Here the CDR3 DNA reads TGTGCCAGCAGCCAAGATACGTCAGAATTCTATGGCTACACCTTC. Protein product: CASSQDTSEFYGYTF.

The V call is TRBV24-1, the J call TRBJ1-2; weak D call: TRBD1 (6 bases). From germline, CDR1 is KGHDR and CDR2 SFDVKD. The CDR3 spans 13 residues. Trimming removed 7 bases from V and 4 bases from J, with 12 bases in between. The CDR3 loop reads CATSDDRPYGYTF. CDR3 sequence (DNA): TGTGCCACCAGCGACGACAGGCCCTATGGCTACACCTTC.

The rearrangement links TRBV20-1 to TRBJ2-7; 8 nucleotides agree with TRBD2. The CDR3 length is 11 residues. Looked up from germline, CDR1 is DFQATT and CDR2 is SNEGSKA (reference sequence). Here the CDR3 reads CRATSGHEQYF. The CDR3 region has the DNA TGCAGAGCCACTAGCGGCCACGAGCAGTACTTC.

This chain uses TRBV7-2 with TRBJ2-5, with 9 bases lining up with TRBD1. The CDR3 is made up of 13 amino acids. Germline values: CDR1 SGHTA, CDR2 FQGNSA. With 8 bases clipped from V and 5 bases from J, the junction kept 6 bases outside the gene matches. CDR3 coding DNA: TGTGCCAGCTCAACAGGGGGCCGGGAGACCCAGTACTTC. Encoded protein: CASSTGGRETQYF. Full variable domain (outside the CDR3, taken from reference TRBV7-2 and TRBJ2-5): GAGVSQSPSNKVTEKGKDVELRCDPISGHTALYWYRQSLGQGLEFLIYFQGNSAPDKSGLPSDRFSAERTGGSVSTLTIQRTQQEDSAVYLCASSTGGRETQYFGPGTRLLVL.

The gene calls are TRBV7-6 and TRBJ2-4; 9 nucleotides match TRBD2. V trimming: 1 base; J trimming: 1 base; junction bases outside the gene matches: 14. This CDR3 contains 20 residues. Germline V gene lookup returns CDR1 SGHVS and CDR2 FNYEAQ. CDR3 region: CASSLEAGGPNIRAKNIQYF. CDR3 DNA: TGTGCCAGCAGCTTAGAGGCGGGGGGGCCAAATATTCGGGCCAAAAACATTCAGTACTTC.

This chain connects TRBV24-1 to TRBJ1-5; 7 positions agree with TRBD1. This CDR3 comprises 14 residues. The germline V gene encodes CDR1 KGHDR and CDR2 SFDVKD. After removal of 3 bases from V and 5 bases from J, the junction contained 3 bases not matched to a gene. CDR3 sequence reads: CATSDIQGDQPQHF. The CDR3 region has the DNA TGTGCCACCAGTGATATTCAGGGGGATCAGCCCCAGCATTTT.

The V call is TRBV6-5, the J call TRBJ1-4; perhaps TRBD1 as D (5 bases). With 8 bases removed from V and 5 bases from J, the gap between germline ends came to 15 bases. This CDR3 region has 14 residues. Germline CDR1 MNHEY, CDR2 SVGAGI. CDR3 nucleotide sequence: TGTGCCAGCGGGTTCGGCAGGGCGAATGAAAAACTGTTTTTT. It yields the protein CASGFGRANEKLFF.

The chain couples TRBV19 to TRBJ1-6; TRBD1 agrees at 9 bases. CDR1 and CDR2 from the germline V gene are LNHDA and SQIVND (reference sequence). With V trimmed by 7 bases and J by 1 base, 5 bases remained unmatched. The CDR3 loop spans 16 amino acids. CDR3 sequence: CASTRTGVSYNSPLHF. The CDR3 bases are TGTGCCAGTACCCGGACAGGGGTGTCCTATAATTCACCCCTCCACTTT.

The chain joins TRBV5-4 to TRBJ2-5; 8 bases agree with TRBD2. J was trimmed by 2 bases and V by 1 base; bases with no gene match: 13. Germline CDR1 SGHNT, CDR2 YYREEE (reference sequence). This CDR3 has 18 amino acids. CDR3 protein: CASSLSMRTSRAQETQYF. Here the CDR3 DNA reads TGTGCCAGCAGCTTGAGTATGCGGACTAGCAGGGCACAAGAGACCCAGTACTTC.

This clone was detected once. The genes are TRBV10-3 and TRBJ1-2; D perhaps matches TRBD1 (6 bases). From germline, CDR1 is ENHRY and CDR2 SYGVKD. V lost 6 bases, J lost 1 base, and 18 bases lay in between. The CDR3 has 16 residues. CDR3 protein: CAISPSGQPHNYGYTF. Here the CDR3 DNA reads TGTGCCATCAGCCCTTCCGGACAGCCTCATAACTATGGCTACACCTTC.

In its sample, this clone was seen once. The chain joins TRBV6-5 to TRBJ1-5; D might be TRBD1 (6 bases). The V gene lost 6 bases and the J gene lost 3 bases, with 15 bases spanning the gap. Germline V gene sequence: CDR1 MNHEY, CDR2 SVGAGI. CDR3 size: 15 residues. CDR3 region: CASSRPTGSNQPQHF. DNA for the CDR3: TGTGCCAGCAGCCGCCCTACAGGGTCCAATCAGCCCCAGCATTTT.

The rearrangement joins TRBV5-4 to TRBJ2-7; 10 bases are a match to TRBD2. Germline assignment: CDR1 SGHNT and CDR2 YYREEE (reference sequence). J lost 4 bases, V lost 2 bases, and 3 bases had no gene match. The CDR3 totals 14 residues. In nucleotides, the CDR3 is TGTGCCAGCAGCTTCCCGGGACTAGCGTACGAGCAGTACTTC. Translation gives CASSFPGLAYEQYF. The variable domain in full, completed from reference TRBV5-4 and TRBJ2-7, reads ETGVTQSPTHLIKTRGQQVTLRCSSQSGHNTVSWYQQALGQGPQFIFQYYREEENGRGNFPPRFSGLQFPNYSSELNVNALELDDSALYLCASSFPGLAYEQYFGPGTRLTVT.

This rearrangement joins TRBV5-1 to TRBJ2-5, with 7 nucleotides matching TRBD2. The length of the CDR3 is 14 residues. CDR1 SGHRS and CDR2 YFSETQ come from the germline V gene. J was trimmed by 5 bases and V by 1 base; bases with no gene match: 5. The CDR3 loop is CASSLRGSDETQYF. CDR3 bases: TGCGCCAGCAGCTTGCGCGGGAGTGACGAGACCCAGTACTTC.

The CDR3 here is CASRPRTERETQYF. Here the CDR3 DNA reads TGTGCCAGCAGACCTAGGACAGAGAGGGAGACCCAGTACTTC. The genes are TRBV7-2 and TRBJ2-5; D is perhaps TRBD1 (6 bases). The CDR3 length is 14 residues. The V gene lost 6 bases and the J gene lost 5 bases, with 16 bases spanning the gap. The germline V gene has CDR1 SGHTA and CDR2 FQGNSA.

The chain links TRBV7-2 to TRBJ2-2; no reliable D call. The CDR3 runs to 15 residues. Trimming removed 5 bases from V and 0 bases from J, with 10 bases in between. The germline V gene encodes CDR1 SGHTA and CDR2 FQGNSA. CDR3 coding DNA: TGTGCCAGCAGCACAGCTATCACGAACACCGGGGAGCTGTTTTTT. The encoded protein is CASSTAITNTGELFF.

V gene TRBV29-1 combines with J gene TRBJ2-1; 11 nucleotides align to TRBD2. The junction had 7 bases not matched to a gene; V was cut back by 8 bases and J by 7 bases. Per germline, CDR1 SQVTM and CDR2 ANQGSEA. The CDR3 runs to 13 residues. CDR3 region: CSLGTSGPNEQFF. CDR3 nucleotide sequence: TGCAGCCTCGGGACTAGCGGCCCGAATGAGCAGTTCTTC.